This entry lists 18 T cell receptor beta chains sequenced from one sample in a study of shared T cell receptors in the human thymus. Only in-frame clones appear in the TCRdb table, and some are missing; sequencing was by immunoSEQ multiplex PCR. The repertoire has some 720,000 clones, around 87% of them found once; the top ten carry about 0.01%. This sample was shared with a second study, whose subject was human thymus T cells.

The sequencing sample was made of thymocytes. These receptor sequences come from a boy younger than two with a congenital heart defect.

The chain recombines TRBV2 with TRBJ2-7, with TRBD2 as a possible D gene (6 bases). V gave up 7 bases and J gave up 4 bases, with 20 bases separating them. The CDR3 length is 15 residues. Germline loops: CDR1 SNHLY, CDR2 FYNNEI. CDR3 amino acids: CASIEVGRLRYEQYF. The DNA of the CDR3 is TGTGCCAGCATCGAGGTTGGGAGGCTTCGGTACGAGCAGTACTTC.

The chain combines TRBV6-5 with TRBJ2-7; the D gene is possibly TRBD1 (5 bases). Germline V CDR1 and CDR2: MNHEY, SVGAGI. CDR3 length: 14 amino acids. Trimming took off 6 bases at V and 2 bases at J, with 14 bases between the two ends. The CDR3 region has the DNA TGTGCCAGCAGACCCGCCAGGGATGCCTACGAGCAGTACTTC. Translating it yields CASRPARDAYEQYF.

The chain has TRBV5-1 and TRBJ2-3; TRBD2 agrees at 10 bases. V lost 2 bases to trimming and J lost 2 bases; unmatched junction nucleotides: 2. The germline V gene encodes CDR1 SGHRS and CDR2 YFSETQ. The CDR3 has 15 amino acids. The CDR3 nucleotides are TGCGCCAGCAGCTTTCTAGCGGGGGCCACAGATACGCAGTATTTT. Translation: CASSFLAGATDTQYF.

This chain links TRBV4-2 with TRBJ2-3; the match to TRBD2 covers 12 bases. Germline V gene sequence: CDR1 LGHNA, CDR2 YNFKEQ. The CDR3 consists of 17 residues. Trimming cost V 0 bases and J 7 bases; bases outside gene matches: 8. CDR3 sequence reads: CASSQDSGLAGFYTQYF. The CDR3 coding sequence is TGTGCCAGCAGCCAAGATTCGGGACTAGCGGGTTTTTATACGCAGTATTTT.

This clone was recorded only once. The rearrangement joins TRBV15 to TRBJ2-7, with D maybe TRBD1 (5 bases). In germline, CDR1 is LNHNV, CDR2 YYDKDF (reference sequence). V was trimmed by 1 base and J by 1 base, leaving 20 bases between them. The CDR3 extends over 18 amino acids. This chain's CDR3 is CATSRGQGYARESYEQYF. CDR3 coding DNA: TGTGCCACCAGCAGAGGTCAGGGTTATGCGCGAGAGTCCTACGAGCAGTACTTC. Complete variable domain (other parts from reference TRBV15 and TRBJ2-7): DAMVIQNPRYQVTQFGKPVTLSCSQTLNHNVMYWYQQKSSQAPKLLFHYYDKDFNNEADTPDNFQSRRPNTSFCFLDIRSPGLGDTAMYLCATSRGQGYARESYEQYFGPGTRLTVT.

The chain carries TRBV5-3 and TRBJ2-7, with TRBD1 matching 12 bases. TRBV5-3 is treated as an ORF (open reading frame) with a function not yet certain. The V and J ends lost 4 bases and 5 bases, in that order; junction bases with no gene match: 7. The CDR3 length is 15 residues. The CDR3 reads CARSNRDRGRDEQYF. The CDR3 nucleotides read TGTGCCAGAAGCAACCGGGACAGGGGGCGCGACGAGCAGTACTTC.

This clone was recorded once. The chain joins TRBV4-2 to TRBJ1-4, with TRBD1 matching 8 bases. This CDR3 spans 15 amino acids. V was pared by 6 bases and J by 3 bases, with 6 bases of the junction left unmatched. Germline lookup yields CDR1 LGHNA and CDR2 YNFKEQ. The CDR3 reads CASRTGTGSNEKLFF. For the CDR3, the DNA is TGTGCCAGCAGAACTGGGACAGGATCTAATGAAAAACTGTTTTTT.

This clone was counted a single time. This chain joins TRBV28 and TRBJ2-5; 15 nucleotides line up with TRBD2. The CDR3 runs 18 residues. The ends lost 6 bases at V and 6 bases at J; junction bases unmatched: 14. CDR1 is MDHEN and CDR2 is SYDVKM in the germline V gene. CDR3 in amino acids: CASSPAGRGTSGRKTQYF. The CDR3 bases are TGTGCCAGCAGCCCCGCGGGACGGGGGACTAGCGGGAGGAAGACCCAGTACTTC.

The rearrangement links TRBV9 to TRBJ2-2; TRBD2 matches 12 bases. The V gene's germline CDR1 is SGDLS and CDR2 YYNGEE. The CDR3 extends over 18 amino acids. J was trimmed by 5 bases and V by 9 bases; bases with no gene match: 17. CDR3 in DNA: TGTGCCACCGGACTAGCGGGGACATTAGGCCCGGGGACCGGGGAGCTGTTTTTT. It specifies CATGLAGTLGPGTGELFF. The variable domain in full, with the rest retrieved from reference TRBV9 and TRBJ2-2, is DSGVTQTPKHLITATGQRVTLRCSPRSGDLSVYWYQQSLDQGLQFLIQYYNGEERAKGNILERFSAQQFPDLHSELNLSSLELGDSALYFCATGLAGTLGPGTGELFFGEGSRLTVL.

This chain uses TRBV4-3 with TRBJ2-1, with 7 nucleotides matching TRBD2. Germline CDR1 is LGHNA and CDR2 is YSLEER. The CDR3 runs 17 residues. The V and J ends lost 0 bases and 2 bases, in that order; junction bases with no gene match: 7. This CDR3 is CASSQEWLAAPYNEQFF. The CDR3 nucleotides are TGCGCCAGCAGCCAAGAATGGCTAGCGGCCCCCTACAATGAGCAGTTCTTC.

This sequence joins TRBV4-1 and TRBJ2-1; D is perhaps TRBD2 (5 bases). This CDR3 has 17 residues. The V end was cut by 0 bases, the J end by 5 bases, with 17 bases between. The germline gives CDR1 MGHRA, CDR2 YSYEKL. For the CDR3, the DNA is TGCGCCAGCAGCCAAGATCTCTTATTAGCGAGAGACAATGAGCAGTTCTTC. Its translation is CASSQDLLLARDNEQFF.

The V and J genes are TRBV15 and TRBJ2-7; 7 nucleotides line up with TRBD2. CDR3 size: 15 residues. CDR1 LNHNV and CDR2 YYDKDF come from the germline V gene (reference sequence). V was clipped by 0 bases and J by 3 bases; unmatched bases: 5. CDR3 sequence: CATSRESGKIYEQYF. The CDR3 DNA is TGTGCCACCAGCAGAGAGAGCGGGAAGATCTACGAGCAGTACTTC. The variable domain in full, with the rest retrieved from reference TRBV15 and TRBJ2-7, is DAMVIQNPRYQVTQFGKPVTLSCSQTLNHNVMYWYQQKSSQAPKLLFHYYDKDFNNEADTPDNFQSRRPNTSFCFLDIRSPGLGDTAMYLCATSRESGKIYEQYFGPGTRLTVT.

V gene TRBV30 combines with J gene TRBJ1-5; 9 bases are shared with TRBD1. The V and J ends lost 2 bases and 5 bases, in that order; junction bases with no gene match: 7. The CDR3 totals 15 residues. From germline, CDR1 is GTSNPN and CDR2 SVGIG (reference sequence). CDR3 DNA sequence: TGTGCCTGGAGTCCTCAGACAGGGGGAGATCAGCCCCAGCATTTT. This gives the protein CAWSPQTGGDQPQHF.

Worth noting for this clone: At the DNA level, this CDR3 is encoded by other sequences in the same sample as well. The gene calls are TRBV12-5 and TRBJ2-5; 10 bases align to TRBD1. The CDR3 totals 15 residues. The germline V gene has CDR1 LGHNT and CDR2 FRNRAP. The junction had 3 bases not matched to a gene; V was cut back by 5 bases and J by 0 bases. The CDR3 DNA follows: TGTGCTAGTGGTCCCGGGACAGGGGACCAAGAGACCCAGTACTTC. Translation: CASGPGTGDQETQYF. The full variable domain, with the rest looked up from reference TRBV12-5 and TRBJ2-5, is DARVTQTPRHKVTEMGQEVTMRCQPILGHNTVFWYRQTMMQGLELLAYFRNRAPLDDSGMPKDRFSAEMPDATLATLKIQPSEPRDSAVYFCASGPGTGDQETQYFGPGTRLLVL.

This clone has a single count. The CDR3 DNA is TGTGCCAGCAGCCCTAGGGGCGGGAGGGGTTACAATGAGCAGTTCTTC. It specifies CASSPRGGRGYNEQFF. The rearrangement uses TRBV6-4 and TRBJ2-1, with TRBD2 matching 9 bases. This CDR3 is 16 amino acids long. The germline CDR1 and CDR2 sequences are MRHNA and SNTAGT. The junction had 10 bases not matched to a gene; V was cut back by 6 bases and J by 4 bases.

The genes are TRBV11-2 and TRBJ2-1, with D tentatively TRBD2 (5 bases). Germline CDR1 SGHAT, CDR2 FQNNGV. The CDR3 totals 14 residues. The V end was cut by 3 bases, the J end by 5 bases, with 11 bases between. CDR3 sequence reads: CASSLRESNNEQFF. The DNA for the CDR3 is TGTGCCAGCAGCTTGAGGGAGTCCAACAATGAGCAGTTCTTC.

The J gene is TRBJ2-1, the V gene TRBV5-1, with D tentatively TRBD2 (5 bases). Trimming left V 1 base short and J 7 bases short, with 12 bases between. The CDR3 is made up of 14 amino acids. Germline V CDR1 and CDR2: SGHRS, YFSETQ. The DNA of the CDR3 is TGCGCCAGCAGCTTGCCTCCGTGGAGGAATGAGCAGTTCTTC. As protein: CASSLPPWRNEQFF.

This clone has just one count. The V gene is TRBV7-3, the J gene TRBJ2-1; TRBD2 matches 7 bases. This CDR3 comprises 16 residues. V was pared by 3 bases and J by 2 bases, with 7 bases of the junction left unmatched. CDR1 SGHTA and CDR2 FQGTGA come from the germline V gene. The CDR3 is CASSFKTSSAYNEQFF. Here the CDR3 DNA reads TGTGCCAGCAGCTTTAAGACTAGCAGCGCCTACAATGAGCAGTTCTTC.